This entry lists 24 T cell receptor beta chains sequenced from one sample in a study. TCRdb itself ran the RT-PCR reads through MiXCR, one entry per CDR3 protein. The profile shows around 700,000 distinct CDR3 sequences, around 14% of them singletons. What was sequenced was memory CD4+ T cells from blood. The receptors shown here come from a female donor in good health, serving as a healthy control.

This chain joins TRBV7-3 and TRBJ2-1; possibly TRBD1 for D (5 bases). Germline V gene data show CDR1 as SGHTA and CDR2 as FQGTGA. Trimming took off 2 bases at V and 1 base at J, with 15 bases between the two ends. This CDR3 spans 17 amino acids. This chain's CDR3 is CASSLQGVRVSYNEQFF. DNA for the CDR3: TGTGCCAGCAGCTTACAGGGCGTTAGGGTGTCCTACAATGAGCAGTTCTTC. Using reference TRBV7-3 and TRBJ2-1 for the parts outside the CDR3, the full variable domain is GAGVSQTPSNKVTEKGKYVELRCDPISGHTALYWYRQSLGQGPEFLIYFQGTGAADDSGLPNDRFFAVRPEGSVSTLKIQRTERGDSAVYLCASSLQGVRVSYNEQFFGPGTRLTVL.

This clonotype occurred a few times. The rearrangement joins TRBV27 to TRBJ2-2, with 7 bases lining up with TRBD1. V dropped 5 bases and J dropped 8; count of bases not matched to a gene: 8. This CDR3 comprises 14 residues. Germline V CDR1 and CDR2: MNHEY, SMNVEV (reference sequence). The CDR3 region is CASSRQQGIGELFF. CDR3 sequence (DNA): TGTGCCAGCAGTCGCCAACAGGGGATAGGGGAGCTGTTTTTT.

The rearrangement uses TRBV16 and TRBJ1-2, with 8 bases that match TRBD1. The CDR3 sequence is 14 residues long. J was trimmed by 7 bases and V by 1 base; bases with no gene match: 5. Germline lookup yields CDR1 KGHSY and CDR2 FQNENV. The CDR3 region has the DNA TGTGCCAGCAGCCAATACAGGGGGAATGCTGGCTACACCTTC. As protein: CASSQYRGNAGYTF.

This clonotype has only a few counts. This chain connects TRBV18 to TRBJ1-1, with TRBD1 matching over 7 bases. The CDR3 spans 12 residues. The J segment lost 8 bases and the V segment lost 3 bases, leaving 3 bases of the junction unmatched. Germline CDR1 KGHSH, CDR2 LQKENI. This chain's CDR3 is CASSPTGEEAFF. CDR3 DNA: TGTGCCAGCTCACCTACAGGGGAGGAAGCTTTCTTT.

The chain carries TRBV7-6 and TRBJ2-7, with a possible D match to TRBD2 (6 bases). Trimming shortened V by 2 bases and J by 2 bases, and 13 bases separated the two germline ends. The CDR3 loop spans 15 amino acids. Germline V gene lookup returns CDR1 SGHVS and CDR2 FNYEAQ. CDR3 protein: CASSLPTTGAYEQYF. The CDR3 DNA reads TGTGCCAGCAGCTTACCTACGACGGGAGCCTACGAGCAGTACTTC.

The CDR3 sequence is CASSQNPATASYGYTF. CDR3 bases: TGTGCCAGCAGCCAAAATCCCGCGACAGCCAGCTATGGCTACACCTTC. The gene calls are TRBV14 and TRBJ1-2; perhaps TRBD1 as D (5 bases). The CDR3 consists of 16 residues. V shed 2 bases and J shed 4 bases, with 17 bases lying between them. Germline CDR1 is SGHDN and CDR2 is FVKESK.

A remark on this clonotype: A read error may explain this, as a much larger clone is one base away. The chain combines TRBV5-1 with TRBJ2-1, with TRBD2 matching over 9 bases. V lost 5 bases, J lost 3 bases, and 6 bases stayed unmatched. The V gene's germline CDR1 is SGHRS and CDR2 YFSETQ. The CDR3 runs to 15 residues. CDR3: CASSWLAGCYNEQFF. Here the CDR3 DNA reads TGCGCCAGCAGTTGGCTAGCGGGGTGCTACAATGAGCAGTTCTTC.

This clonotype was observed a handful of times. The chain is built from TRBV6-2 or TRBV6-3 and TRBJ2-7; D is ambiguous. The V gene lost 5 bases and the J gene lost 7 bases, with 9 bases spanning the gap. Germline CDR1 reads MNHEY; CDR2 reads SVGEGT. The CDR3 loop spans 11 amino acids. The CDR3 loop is CASSQRREQYF. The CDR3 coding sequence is TGTGCCAGCAGTCAGAGAAGAGAGCAGTACTTC.

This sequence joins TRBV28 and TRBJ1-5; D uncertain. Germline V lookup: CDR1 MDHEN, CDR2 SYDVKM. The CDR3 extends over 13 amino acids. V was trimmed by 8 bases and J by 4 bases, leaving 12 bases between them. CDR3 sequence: CASVVQTNQPQHF. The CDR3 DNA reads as TGTGCCAGCGTAGTACAGACTAATCAGCCCCAGCATTTT.

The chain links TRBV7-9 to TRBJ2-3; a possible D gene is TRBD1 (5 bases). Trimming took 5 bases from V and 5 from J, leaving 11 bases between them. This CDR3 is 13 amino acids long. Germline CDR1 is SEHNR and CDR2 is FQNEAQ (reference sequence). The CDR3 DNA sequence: TGTGCCAGCAGCCCTGGGGCAAAAGATACGCAGTATTTT. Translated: CASSPGAKDTQYF.

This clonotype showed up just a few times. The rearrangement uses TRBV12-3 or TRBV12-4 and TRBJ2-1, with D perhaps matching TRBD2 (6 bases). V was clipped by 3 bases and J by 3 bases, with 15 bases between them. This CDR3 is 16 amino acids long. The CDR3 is CASSFDAGLHYNEQFF. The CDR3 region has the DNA TGTGCCAGCAGTTTTGACGCGGGACTCCACTACAATGAGCAGTTCTTC.

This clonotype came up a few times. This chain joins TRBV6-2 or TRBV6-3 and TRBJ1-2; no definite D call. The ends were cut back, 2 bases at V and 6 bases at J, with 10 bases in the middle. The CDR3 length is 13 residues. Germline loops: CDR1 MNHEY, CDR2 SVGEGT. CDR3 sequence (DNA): TGTGCCAGCAGTTACAATGCGGTAAATGGCTACACCTTC. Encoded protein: CASSYNAVNGYTF.

The CDR3 reads CSATFAGSYEQYF. CDR3 DNA sequence: TGCAGTGCTACCTTCGCAGGCTCCTACGAGCAGTACTTC. This chain joins TRBV20-1 and TRBJ2-7; D is uncertain. Trimming pared 4 bases from V and 0 bases from J, leaving 10 bases between. The CDR3 has 13 residues. From germline, CDR1 is DFQATT and CDR2 SNEGSKA (reference sequence).

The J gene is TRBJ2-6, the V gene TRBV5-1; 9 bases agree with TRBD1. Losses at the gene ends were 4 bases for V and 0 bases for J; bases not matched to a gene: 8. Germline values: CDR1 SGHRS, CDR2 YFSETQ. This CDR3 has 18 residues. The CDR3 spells CASSGGTGPSSGANVLTF. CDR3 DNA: TGCGCCAGCAGCGGGGGGACAGGGCCTAGCTCTGGGGCCAACGTCCTGACTTTC.

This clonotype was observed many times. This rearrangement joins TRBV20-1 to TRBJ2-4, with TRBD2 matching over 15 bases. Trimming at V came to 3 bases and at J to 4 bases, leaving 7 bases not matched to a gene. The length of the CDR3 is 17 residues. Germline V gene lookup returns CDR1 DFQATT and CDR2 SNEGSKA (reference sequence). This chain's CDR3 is CSASPGTSGGTKNIQYF. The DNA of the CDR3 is TGCAGTGCTAGCCCCGGGACTAGCGGGGGGACAAAAAACATTCAGTACTTC.

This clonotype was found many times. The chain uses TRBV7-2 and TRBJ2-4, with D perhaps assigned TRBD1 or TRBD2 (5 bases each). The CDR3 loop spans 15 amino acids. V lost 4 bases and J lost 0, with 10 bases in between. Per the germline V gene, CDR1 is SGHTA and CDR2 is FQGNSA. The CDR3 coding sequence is TGTGCCAGCAGCTCGGGACCCTTAGCCAAAAACATTCAGTACTTC. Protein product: CASSSGPLAKNIQYF.

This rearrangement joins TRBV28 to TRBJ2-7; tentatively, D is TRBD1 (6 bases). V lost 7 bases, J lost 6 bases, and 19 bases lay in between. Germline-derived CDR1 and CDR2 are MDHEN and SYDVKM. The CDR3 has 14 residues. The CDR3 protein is CASTLQGSKSEQYF. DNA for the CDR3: TGTGCCAGCACATTACAGGGAAGTAAATCCGAGCAGTACTTC.

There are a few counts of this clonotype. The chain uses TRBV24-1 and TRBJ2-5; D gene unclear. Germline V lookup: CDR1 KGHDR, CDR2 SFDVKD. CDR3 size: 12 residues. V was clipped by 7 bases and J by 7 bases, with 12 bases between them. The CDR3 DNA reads TGTGCCACCAGCCTCCCCGGCGGGACCCAGTACTTC. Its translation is CATSLPGGTQYF.

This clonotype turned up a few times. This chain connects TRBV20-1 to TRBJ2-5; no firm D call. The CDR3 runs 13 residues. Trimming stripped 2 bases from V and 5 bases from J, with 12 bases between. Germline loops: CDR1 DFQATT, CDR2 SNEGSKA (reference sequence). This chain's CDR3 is CSARTHPSETQYF. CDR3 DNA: TGCAGTGCTAGAACCCACCCGTCGGAGACCCAGTACTTC.

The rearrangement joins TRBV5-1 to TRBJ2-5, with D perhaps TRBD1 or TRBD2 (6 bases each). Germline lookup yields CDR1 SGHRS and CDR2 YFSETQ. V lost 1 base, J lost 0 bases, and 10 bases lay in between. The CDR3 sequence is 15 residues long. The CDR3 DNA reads TGCGCCAGCAGCTTGAGGGGGGACCACCAAGAGACCCAGTACTTC. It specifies CASSLRGDHQETQYF.

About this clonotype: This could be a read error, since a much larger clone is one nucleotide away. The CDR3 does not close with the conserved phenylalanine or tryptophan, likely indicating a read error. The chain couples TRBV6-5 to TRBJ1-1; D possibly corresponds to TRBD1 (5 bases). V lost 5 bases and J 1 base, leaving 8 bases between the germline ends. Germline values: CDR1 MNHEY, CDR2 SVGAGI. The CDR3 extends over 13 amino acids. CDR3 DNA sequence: TGTGCCAGCAGTCGGACAAAGAACACTGAAGCTTTCCTT. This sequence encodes CASSRTKNTEAFL.

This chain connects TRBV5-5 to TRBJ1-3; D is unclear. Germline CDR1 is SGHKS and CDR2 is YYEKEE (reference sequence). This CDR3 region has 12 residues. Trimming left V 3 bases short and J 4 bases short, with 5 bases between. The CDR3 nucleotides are TGTGCCAGCAGCTCACTGGGAAACACCATATATTTT. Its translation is CASSSLGNTIYF.

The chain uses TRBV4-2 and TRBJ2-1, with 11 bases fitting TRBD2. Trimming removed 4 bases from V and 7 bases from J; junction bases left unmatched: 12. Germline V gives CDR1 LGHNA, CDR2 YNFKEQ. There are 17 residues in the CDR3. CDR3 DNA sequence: TGTGCCAGCAGCCCAGGGACTAGCGGTCGTGGGGGTAATGAGCAGTTCTTC. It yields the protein CASSPGTSGRGGNEQFF.

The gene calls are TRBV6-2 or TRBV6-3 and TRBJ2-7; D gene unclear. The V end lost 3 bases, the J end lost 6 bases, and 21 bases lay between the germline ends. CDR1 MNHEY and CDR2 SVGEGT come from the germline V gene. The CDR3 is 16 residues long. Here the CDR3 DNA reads TGTGCCAGCAGTTATTCCCAAGGCCCCGCCGGCGTCGAGCAGTACTTC. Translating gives CASSYSQGPAGVEQYF.